This T cell receptor (beta chain) stems from a study of shared clonotypes between healthy human individuals (dated by TCRdb to about 2020). Study-wide context: The cohort comprised two women and a few men aged 18 to 49 years. Per donor, three plates each were used for CD4 naive and CD4 memory, two for CD8 naive, and one for CD8 memory. To estimate repertoire size and how much clonotype sharing occurs between individuals, the study deeply sequenced the blood TCR repertoires of several healthy adults. To increase sequencing depth and limit assay-specific biases, different laboratories used diverse techniques to prepare libraries and sequence TCR repertoires. Per donor, leukapheresis produced somewhere between about 0.9 and 10 billion PBMCs.

The full study reports these points: Rarefaction of sorted-subset datasets indicated incomplete sequencing despite the large sequencing depth. Larger estimated clonotype richness was generally found for naive subsets than for memory subsets. Pairwise subsampling indicated that sequencing depth was expected to affect the degree of clonotype sharing among donors. Higher generation probabilities were observed for clonotypes shared by all four sorted-subset donors than for non-shared clonotypes. Approximately 5% of naive CD4, roughly 3.5% of naive CD8, 2.3% of memory CD4, and 0.35% to 0.5% of memory CD8 clonotypes were shared across several donors. Sampling was restricted to blood, and TCR repertoires in tissue are likely to differ from TCR repertoires in blood. The genetic and exposure-history diversity represented was limited by the small number of donors.

TCR CDR3 regions were amplified from genomic DNA by multiplex PCR using the deep immunoSEQ assay. Genomic DNA extracted from each cell subset was distributed evenly over all wells of several immunoSEQ 96-well plates, and each plate served as one replicate. For sorted subsets, 200 to 250 ng of genomic DNA, equivalent to about 30,000 T cell genomes, went into each replicate PCR. Purified libraries were measured with a Qubit 3.0 fluorometer, size-checked on a Bioanalyzer 2100, and measured again with the KAPA Library Quantification kit. Each immunoSEQ 96-well plate was sequenced on its own single-read 150-cycle Illumina NextSeq 550 flow cell. In the source study's methods: Because only junctional sequences without quality scores were contained in the immunoSEQ output, filtering matching that applied to full-length reads could not be performed. Sequences were annotated with PyIR, a Python wrapper for IgBLAST v1.9, using IMGT germline references to assign V/J genes and CDR3. Reads were removed for weak V/J assignments (E-value above 1e-6), missing CDR3, stop codons, out-of-frame junctions, or ambiguous translated residues. V3J clonotypes were defined as sequences sharing the same inferred V gene, J gene, and CDR3 amino acid sequence. Percentage overlap between repertoires was computed as shared unique clonotypes divided by the size of the smaller repertoire. Richness of each repertoire was evaluated using RTK rarefaction, the Chao1 estimator, and Recon v2.1 estimates of unobserved clonotypes. Generation probabilities were computed with OLGA for all TCRbeta clonotypes obtained by the gDNA method from several donors. The immuneACCESS repertoire file appears here via TCRdb, limited to in-frame rearrangements. These files lack a portion of the clones; in checked studies, under half of the deficit traces to unresolved V genes, and the cause of the others is not known. The DNA was the basis for D and trimming; V, J and clone size are from that table. The sample includes around 1.6 million clones, with 95% to 99% observed a single time. Roughly 0.45% of the sample is taken by the ten largest.

About this clone itself: The clone's antigen remains unknown. Within one base of it there is no much larger clone, and no base qualities were kept.

Donors were healthy HIV-negative adults with no recently reported acute infections or vaccinations. All donors were Caucasian adults living in Nashville, Tennessee, USA. CD4+ T cells were enriched by magnetic negative selection; naive cells were then positively selected on CD45RA, and the negative fraction formed the memory subset. Blood was collected by leukapheresis, and PBMCs were isolated by Ficoll-Histopaque density gradient centrifugation and then cryopreserved in liquid nitrogen vapor phase. Analytical flow cytometry was used to check the purity and quantity of each magnetically sorted T cell population. Each sorted fraction had its genomic DNA isolated and then quantified by UV absorbance on a Nanodrop 2000c. CDR1 and CDR2 are drawn from the germline V gene (reference sequence): LNHDA, SQIVND. Including cysteine and phenylalanine, the CDR3 has 13 amino acids. Left in the record is the CDR3 DNA by itself, 39 bases read in frame from the first base. The junction shows trimming of 6 bases on V and 0 bases on J, plus 8 bases between the germline ends.

The sequencing sample was made of naive CD4+ T cells sorted from blood. The cell subset or site tag for this specimen amounts to: CD45RA+ positively selected. The chain links TRBV19 with TRBJ2-5, with an unclear D gene assignment. This receptor was obtained from a man younger than 40 in good health. The CDR3 is CASSQGYQETQYF. The base sequence is TGTGCCAGTAGCCAAGGGTACCAAGAGACCCAGTACTTC. Reference TRBV19 and TRBJ2-5 genes cover what lies past the CDR3, so the full variable domain is DGGITQSPKYLFRKEGQNVTLSCEQNLNHDAMYWYRQDPGQGLRLIYYSQIVNDFQKGDIAEGYSVSREKKESFPLTVTSAQKNPTAFYLCASSQGYQETQYFGPGTRLLVL.